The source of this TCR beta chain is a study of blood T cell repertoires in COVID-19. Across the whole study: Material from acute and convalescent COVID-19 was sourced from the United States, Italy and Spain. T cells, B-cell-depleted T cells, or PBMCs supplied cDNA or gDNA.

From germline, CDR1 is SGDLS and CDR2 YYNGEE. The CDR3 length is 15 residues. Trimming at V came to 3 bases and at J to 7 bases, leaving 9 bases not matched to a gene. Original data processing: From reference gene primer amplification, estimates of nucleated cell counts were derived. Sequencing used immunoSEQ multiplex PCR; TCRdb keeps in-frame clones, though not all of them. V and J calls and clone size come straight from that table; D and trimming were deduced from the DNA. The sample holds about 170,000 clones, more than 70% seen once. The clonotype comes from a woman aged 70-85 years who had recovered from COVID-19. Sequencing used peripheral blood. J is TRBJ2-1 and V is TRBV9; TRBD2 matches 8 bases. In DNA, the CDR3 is TGTGCCAGCAGCGCCCTAGCGGGCCTGGGGAATGAGCAGTTCTTC. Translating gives CASSALAGLGNEQFF.